This T cell receptor beta chain derives from a study of blood T cell repertoires in COVID-19. The table came from immunoSEQ multiplex PCR; TCRdb's copy has only in-frame clones and leaves some out. The table shows 150,000 or so clones, with 85% to 90% occurring only once. The clonotype originates from a man aged 18 to 30 with COVID-19, enrolled during active disease. Sequenced sample: peripheral blood.

Here the CDR3 reads CASSPDPGGEAFF. CDR3 nucleotides: TGTGCCAGCAGCCCGGACCCGGGAGGTGAAGCTTTCTTT. The rearrangement uses TRBV9 and TRBJ1-1; D gene unclear. The CDR3 sequence is 13 residues long. Germline lookup yields CDR1 SGDLS and CDR2 YYNGEE. With 4 bases removed from V and 7 bases from J, the gap between germline ends came to 14 bases.